This T cell receptor beta chain appears in the sequencing data of a study of shared clonotypes between healthy human individuals. In its sample, this clone was seen a few times. The same CDR3 is also encoded by other DNA sequences in this sample. Some clones are missing from TCRdb's copy, which holds only in-frame ones; the method was immunoSEQ multiplex PCR. The table lists 2 million to 2.5 million clones, around 93% of them singletons. The sample was naive CD4+ T cells from PBMCs. Subset noted: CD45RA+ positively selected. The sequence was collected from a man younger than 30 in good health. Some clones in this sample may be carry-over from other donors' samples.

CDR3 amino acids: CASSLADTQYF. The CDR3 DNA sequence: TGTGCCAGCAGCTTGGCCGATACGCAGTATTTT. The chain carries TRBV5-4 and TRBJ2-3; D remains unclear. The CDR3 runs to 11 residues. The germline gives CDR1 SGHNT, CDR2 YYREEE (reference sequence). The V end lost 0 bases, the J end lost 6 bases, and 2 bases lay between the germline ends.